The clone carrying this T cell receptor (beta chain) occurred many times. Antigen specificity is unknown. Calling Graves' hyperthyroidism stable meant ophthalmopathy did not progress within 18 months. Source material for PBMCs was more than 7.5 ml fresh peripheral blood. TCR beta CDR3 region amplification was performed from RNA transcripts. The TCR CDR3 was amplified in a first-round RT-PCR using the HTBI primer set. One entry per CDR3 protein, called by TCRdb with MiXCR from the multiplex PCR reads. The sample holds a few hundred thousand distinct CDR3 sequences; approximately 16% are singletons and the top ten take about two fifths. This specimen comes from a study of T cells in Graves' hyperthyroidism and ophthalmopathy. Study results and limitations: For ophthalmopathy, model prediction preceded onset by a median approximately 6 months.

The V and J ends lost 6 bases and 2 bases, in that order; junction bases with no gene match: 11. The germline CDR1 and CDR2 sequences are MNHEY and SVGEGT. CDR3 length: 17 residues. The origin of this receptor is a man between 35 and 55 years old with Graves' hyperthyroidism. This chain connects TRBV6-2 or TRBV6-3 to TRBJ2-1; TRBD2 matches at 9 bases. The source material was blood. The chain's CDR3 is CASSPWTSEGPYNEQFF. As DNA, the CDR3 is TGTGCCAGCAGCCCATGGACTAGCGAAGGCCCCTACAATGAGCAGTTCTTC.